These 23 T cell receptor beta chains were sequenced from one sample in a study of shared clonotypes between healthy human individuals. Generated by immunoSEQ multiplex PCR, the TCRdb table keeps only in-frame clones and is missing some. The sample records around 2,000,000 clones, roughly 95% being singletons. Selected positively for CCR7 and CD45RO-negative, naive CD8 cells excluded terminally differentiated effector memory CD45RA+ cells. Sequenced material: naive CD8+ T cells sorted from blood. These receptors originate from a man aged 18 to 29 in good health.

Here the CDR3 reads CASSEPDRGHQETQYF. The CDR3 nucleotides read TGCGCCAGCAGCGAGCCCGACAGGGGGCATCAAGAGACCCAGTACTTC. This chain links TRBV5-1 with TRBJ2-5; 10 bases align to TRBD1. The CDR3 is made up of 16 amino acids. CDR1 and CDR2 (germline): SGHRS, YFSETQ. V lost 4 bases, J lost 2 bases, and 8 bases stayed unmatched.

As to this clone: Additional DNA sequences in this sample encode the identical CDR3. The J gene is TRBJ2-1, the V gene TRBV27; 9 bases align to TRBD1. V trimming: 4 bases; J trimming: 3 bases; junction bases outside the gene matches: 4. Germline V lookup: CDR1 MNHEY, CDR2 SMNVEV (reference sequence). The CDR3 contains 15 residues. CDR3 residues: CASSSPGQGYNEQFF. CDR3 DNA sequence: TGTGCCAGCAGTTCACCGGGACAGGGCTACAATGAGCAGTTCTTC.

The chain uses TRBV5-8 and TRBJ2-1; D assignment may be TRBD1 or TRBD2 (5 bases each). With 2 bases removed from V and 9 bases from J, the gap between germline ends came to 12 bases. The germline V gene encodes CDR1 SGHTS and CDR2 YDEGEE. CDR3 size: 13 residues. The CDR3 region is CASSFGTSFEQFF. CDR3 coding DNA: TGTGCCAGCAGCTTTGGGACCTCCTTTGAGCAGTTCTTC.

The chain couples TRBV7-9 to TRBJ1-3, with no clear D. CDR1 and CDR2 (germline): SEHNR, FQNEAQ (reference sequence). V lost 5 bases, J lost 5 bases, and 10 bases lay in between. The CDR3 runs to 13 residues. CDR3 bases: TGTGCCAGCAGCCCTACAGACCGAAACACCATATATTTT. It yields the protein CASSPTDRNTIYF.

This clone was detected only once. The chain couples TRBV4-1 to TRBJ2-7, with no clear D. Germline V gives CDR1 MGHRA, CDR2 YSYEKL. Trimming removed 5 bases from V and 3 bases from J, with 11 bases in between. The CDR3 loop spans 13 amino acids. The CDR3 DNA is TGCGCCAGCAGCGCGCAACTAAACTACGAGCAGTACTTC. This codes for CASSAQLNYEQYF.

The genes are TRBV5-6 and TRBJ2-1; 8 bases are shared with TRBD1. From germline, CDR1 is SGHDT and CDR2 YYEEEE. The junction had 3 bases not matched to a gene; V was cut back by 0 bases and J by 4 bases. The CDR3 contains 15 residues. This CDR3 is CASSLGDRGYNEQFF. For the CDR3, the DNA is TGTGCCAGCAGCTTGGGAGACAGGGGTTACAATGAGCAGTTCTTC.

The CDR3 spells CASSPSEDSGNTIYF. The CDR3 coding sequence is TGTGCCAGCAGCCCATCAGAAGACTCTGGAAACACCATATATTTT. V and J are TRBV13 and TRBJ1-3; no reliable D call. Trimming shortened V by 5 bases and J by 0 bases, and 11 bases separated the two germline ends. This CDR3 comprises 15 residues. Germline lookup yields CDR1 PRHDT and CDR2 FYEKMQ (reference sequence).

The chain joins TRBV7-2 to TRBJ2-1; 10 bases map to TRBD1. J gave up 8 bases and V 4 bases, and 5 bases lay outside the gene matches. Germline lookup yields CDR1 SGHTA and CDR2 FQGNSA. The CDR3 consists of 14 residues. CDR3 DNA: TGTGCCAGCAGCTCATGGGACAGGGGCGATGAGCAGTTCTTC. It yields the protein CASSSWDRGDEQFF.

This clone was observed once. The chain joins TRBV13 to TRBJ1-3, with a possible D match to TRBD1 (5 bases). There are 16 residues in the CDR3. V lost 1 base, J lost 0 bases, and 10 bases lay in between. Germline loops: CDR1 PRHDT, CDR2 FYEKMQ (reference sequence). The chain's CDR3 is CASSLDDSFSGNTIYF. CDR3 in DNA: TGTGCCAGCAGCTTAGACGACAGCTTCTCTGGAAACACCATATATTTT.

This chain links TRBV7-8 with TRBJ2-7; no firm D call. With 1 base removed from V and 4 bases from J, the gap between germline ends came to 11 bases. Germline CDR1 is SGHVS and CDR2 is FQNEAQ. The CDR3 spans 14 residues. CDR3 in DNA: TGTGCCAGCAGCTTAGGCGGCAGGTGGTACGAGCAGTACTTC. This sequence encodes CASSLGGRWYEQYF.

The chain joins TRBV28 to TRBJ1-5, with TRBD1 as a possible D gene (5 bases). The CDR3 has 15 residues. Trimming pared 3 bases from V and 10 bases from J, leaving 19 bases between. The germline V gene encodes CDR1 MDHEN and CDR2 SYDVKM. The CDR3 spells CASSLVGQDWDPQHF. CDR3 coding DNA: TGTGCCAGCAGTTTGGTTGGGCAGGACTGGGACCCCCAGCATTTT.

The V and J genes are TRBV11-2 and TRBJ2-7; 10 nucleotides align to TRBD1. The CDR3 length is 16 residues. CDR1 is SGHAT and CDR2 is FQNNGV in the germline V gene. Germline trimming cut 1 base from V and 5 bases from J; bases unmatched to any gene: 8. CDR3 bases: TGTGCCAGCAGCTTAGTCGCCCCGGACAGGGGGGACGAGCAGTACTTC. Translating gives CASSLVAPDRGDEQYF.

V and J are TRBV5-6 and TRBJ2-2; the match to TRBD1 covers 8 bases. Germline V gene lookup returns CDR1 SGHDT and CDR2 YYEEEE. The CDR3 totals 15 residues. J was trimmed by 7 bases and V by 4 bases; bases with no gene match: 9. The CDR3 spells CASSLSQTGVGELFF. The CDR3 DNA is TGTGCCAGCAGCCTATCACAGACAGGGGTCGGGGAGCTGTTTTTT.

This chain uses TRBV28 with TRBJ2-7; D might be TRBD1 (6 bases). The V and J ends lost 2 bases and 3 bases respectively, with 11 bases between them. This CDR3 is 14 amino acids long. Germline CDR1 and CDR2: MDHEN and SYDVKM. The CDR3 region is CASSLMDRYYEQYF. CDR3 in DNA: TGTGCCAGCAGTTTAATGGACAGATACTACGAGCAGTACTTC.

The chain carries TRBV7-9 and TRBJ2-2; TRBD1 might be the D (6 bases). V was trimmed by 5 bases and J by 6 bases, leaving 10 bases between them. Germline V gene sequence: CDR1 SEHNR, CDR2 FQNEAQ (reference sequence). The CDR3 consists of 13 residues. The CDR3 DNA reads as TGTGCCAGCAGCGGACAGTTCCCCGGGGAGCTGTTTTTT. As protein: CASSGQFPGELFF.

This chain uses TRBV7-9 with TRBJ2-3; D unclear. Germline CDR1 and CDR2: SEHNR and FQNEAQ (reference sequence). The ends were cut back, 0 bases at V and 6 bases at J, with 13 bases in the middle. The CDR3 has 15 amino acids. In nucleotides, the CDR3 is TGTGCCAGCAGCTTAGCGATGGAAGCCGGGGATACGCAGTATTTT. Amino acid sequence: CASSLAMEAGDTQYF.

The chain combines TRBV6-1 with TRBJ1-1; 7 bases align to TRBD1. V lost 3 bases to trimming and J lost 5 bases; unmatched junction nucleotides: 15. The CDR3 runs to 17 residues. Looked up from germline, CDR1 is MNHNS and CDR2 is SASEGT. In nucleotides, the CDR3 is TGTGCCAGCAGTGAGGAGGGGACAGTCTGGGTAGGTACTGAAGCTTTCTTT. This sequence encodes CASSEEGTVWVGTEAFF.

V gene TRBV9 combines with J gene TRBJ2-7; 13 positions agree with TRBD2. Germline V CDR1 and CDR2: SGDLS, YYNGEE. This CDR3 has 14 amino acids. Losses at the gene ends were 3 bases for V and 6 bases for J; bases not matched to a gene: 3. The CDR3 loop is CASSERTSGGEQYF. DNA of the CDR3: TGTGCCAGCAGCGAACGGACTAGCGGGGGCGAGCAGTACTTC.

The genes are TRBV5-4 and TRBJ1-1, with D possibly TRBD1 on 6 matching bases. This CDR3 is built from 14 residues. V lost 0 bases and J 8 bases, leaving 14 bases between the germline ends. Germline CDR1 SGHNT, CDR2 YYREEE (reference sequence). CDR3 bases: TGTGCCAGCAGCTTGGGAGGGGGAAAGCCCGAAGCTTTCTTT. As protein: CASSLGGGKPEAFF. The full variable domain, its missing parts supplied by reference TRBV5-4 and TRBJ1-1, is ETGVTQSPTHLIKTRGQQVTLRCSSQSGHNTVSWYQQALGQGPQFIFQYYREEENGRGNFPPRFSGLQFPNYSSELNVNALELDDSALYLCASSLGGGKPEAFFGQGTRLTVV.

J is TRBJ2-7 and V is TRBV27; D is perhaps TRBD1 or TRBD2 (5 bases each). Trimming cost V 7 bases and J 2 bases, with 18 bases left between them. From germline, CDR1 is MNHEY and CDR2 SMNVEV (reference sequence). The CDR3 loop spans 15 amino acids. DNA of the CDR3: TGTGCCAGCACCTCCGGGGCCTCGATGCCCTACGAGCAGTACTTC. Encoded protein: CASTSGASMPYEQYF.

The chain uses TRBV27 and TRBJ2-1, with D perhaps matching TRBD1 (5 bases). The germline CDR1 and CDR2 sequences are MNHEY and SMNVEV (reference sequence). The CDR3 is 14 amino acids. V lost 3 bases, J lost 10 bases, and 16 bases lay in between. The CDR3: CASSFSVGQPEQFF. CDR3 nucleotide sequence: TGTGCCAGCAGTTTCAGTGTGGGGCAGCCCGAGCAGTTCTTC.

This chain links TRBV29-1 with TRBJ2-3; 11 nucleotides match TRBD2. V gave up 7 bases and J gave up 4 bases; unmatched junction bases: 10. There are 15 residues in the CDR3. Germline CDR1 SQVTM, CDR2 ANQGSEA. The CDR3 loop reads CSANPTSGSADTQYF. The CDR3 bases are TGCAGCGCCAATCCAACTAGCGGGAGTGCAGATACGCAGTATTTT.

V is TRBV5-1 and J is TRBJ2-3; D is possibly TRBD1 (5 bases). Germline CDR1 is SGHRS and CDR2 is YFSETQ. Trimming pared 4 bases from V and 5 bases from J, leaving 20 bases between. The CDR3 has 16 amino acids. CDR3 nucleotide sequence: TGCGCCAGCAGCCTTACCCCCAGGGTAACTGAAGATACGCAGTATTTT. Amino acids: CASSLTPRVTEDTQYF.